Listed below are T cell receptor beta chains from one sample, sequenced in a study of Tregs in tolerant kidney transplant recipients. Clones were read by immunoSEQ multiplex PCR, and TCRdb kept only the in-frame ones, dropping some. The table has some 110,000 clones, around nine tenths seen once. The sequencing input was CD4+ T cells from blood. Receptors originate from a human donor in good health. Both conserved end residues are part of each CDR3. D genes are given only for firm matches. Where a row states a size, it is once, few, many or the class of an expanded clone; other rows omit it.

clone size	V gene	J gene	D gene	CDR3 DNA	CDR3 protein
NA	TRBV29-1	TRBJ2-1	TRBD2	TGCAGCGTTGAAGGTGGGGGACTAGCGGCCTACAATGAGCAGTTCTTC	CSVEGGGLAAYNEQFF
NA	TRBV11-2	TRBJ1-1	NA	TGTGCCAGCAGCTTATGGGGTGGATTCGCTGAAGCTTTCTTT	CASSLWGGFAEAFF
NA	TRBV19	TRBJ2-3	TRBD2	TGTGCCAGTAGGGAGCGGGATCGCACAGATACGCAGTATTTT	CASRERDRTDTQYF
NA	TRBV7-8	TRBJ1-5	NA	TGTGCCAGCAGCTTGGTAGGATCGAGCAATCAGCCCCAGCATTTT	CASSLVGSSNQPQHF
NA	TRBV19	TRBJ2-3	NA	TGTGCCAGTAGTATAAGGACGGGAGTGGGCGTGGATACGCAGTATTTT	CASSIRTGVGVDTQYF
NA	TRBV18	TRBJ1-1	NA	TGTGCCAGCTCACCACAGGAGGGGAGAAAGGCTTTCTTT	CASSPQEGRKAFF
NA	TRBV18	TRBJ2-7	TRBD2	TGTGCCAGCTCACGTATTGGGAGTGAATTAGCGGGAGGGGGCTACGAGCAGTACTTC	CASSRIGSELAGGGYEQYF
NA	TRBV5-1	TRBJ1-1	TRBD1	TGCGCCAGCAGCCCAGACAGGGGTGGGAACACTGAAGCTTTCTTT	CASSPDRGGNTEAFF
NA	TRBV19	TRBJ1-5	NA	TGTGCCAGTAGTGCTCTGTCAGCTTATAGCAATCAGCCCCAGCATTTT	CASSALSAYSNQPQHF
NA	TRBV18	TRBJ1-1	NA	TGTGCCAGCTCACCCAACAGCAAGAACACTGAAGCTTTCTTT	CASSPNSKNTEAFF
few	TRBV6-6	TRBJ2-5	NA	TGTGCCAGCAGTCAACAGGGAGGATCAGAGACCCAGTACTTC	CASSQQGGSETQYF
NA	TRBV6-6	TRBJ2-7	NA	TGTGCCAGCAGCCGCGGGACGGGGACATACGAGCAGTACTTC	CASSRGTGTYEQYF
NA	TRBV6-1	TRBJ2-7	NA	TGTGCCAGCATATGGCGAGACAGGAGCTCCTACGAGCAGTACTTC	CASIWRDRSSYEQYF
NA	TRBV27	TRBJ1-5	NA	TGTGCCAGCAGCCTAACACAACTTCAGCCCCAGCATTTT	CASSLTQLQPQHF
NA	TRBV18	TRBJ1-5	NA	TGTGCCAGCTCACCACGGAACGGGGGGGCTGCCCAGCCCCAGCATTTT	CASSPRNGGAAQPQHF
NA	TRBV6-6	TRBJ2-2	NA	TGTGCCAGCAGAGACTCAACCCAGGGGAACACCGGGGAGCTGTTTTTT	CASRDSTQGNTGELFF
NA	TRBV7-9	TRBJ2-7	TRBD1	TGTGCCAGCAGCTTTCGACAGGGGGCCCACGAGCAGTACTTC	CASSFRQGAHEQYF
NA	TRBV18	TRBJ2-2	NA	TGTGCCAGCTCACCATCTAACAGCGCGAACACCGGGGAGCTGTTTTTT	CASSPSNSANTGELFF
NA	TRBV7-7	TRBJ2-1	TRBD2	TGTGCTAGCAGCTTAGGACTAGCGGGGGACAATGAGCAGTTCTTC	CASSLGLAGDNEQFF
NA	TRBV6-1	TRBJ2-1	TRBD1	TGTGCCAGTACGAGGGACAGTAACTCCTACAATGAGCAGTTCTTC	CASTRDSNSYNEQFF
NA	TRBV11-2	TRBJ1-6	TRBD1	TGTGCCAGCAGCTTAGGACAGGGACGGAATTCACCCCTCCACTTT	CASSLGQGRNSPLHF
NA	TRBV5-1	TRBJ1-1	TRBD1	TGCGCCAGCAGCGGACGGACAGGGAACACTGAAGCTTTCTTT	CASSGRTGNTEAFF
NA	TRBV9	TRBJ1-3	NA	TGTGCCAGCAGCGAGGGTATGGCTGGAAACACCATATATTTT	CASSEGMAGNTIYF
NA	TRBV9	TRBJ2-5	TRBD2	TGTGCCAGCAGCGTAGGGGTAGCGGGGTCTCAAGAGACCCAGTACTTC	CASSVGVAGSQETQYF
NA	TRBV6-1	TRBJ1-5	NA	TGTGCCAGCACGTTCCTCACGAATAGCAATCAGCCCCAGCATTTT	CASTFLTNSNQPQHF
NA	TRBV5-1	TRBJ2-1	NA	TGCGCCAGCAGCTTCCCCCTTATTCGAGGGGGCAATGAGCAGTTCTTC	CASSFPLIRGGNEQFF
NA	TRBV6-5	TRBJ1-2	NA	TGTGCCAGCACCCGAGACGGGTATGGCTACACCTTC	CASTRDGYGYTF
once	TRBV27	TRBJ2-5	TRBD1	TGTGCCAGCAGTGAACAGGGGGCCCTGGGAGAGACCCAGTACTTC	CASSEQGALGETQYF